The entry below describes one T cell receptor beta chain. Antigen: not known. This sample's treatment: approximately 10-day PBMC culture with coronavirus spike peptide pools or control peptides (ViraFEST assay). The sample belongs to a study of vaccination and CD4 T cells after COVID-19. The length of the CDR3 is 14 residues. Germline lookup yields CDR1 MNHNS and CDR2 SASEGT. The V end was cut by 4 bases, the J end by 4 bases, with 12 bases between. Sequencing of the DNA from cultured CD4+ T cells was carried out with the Oncomine TCR Beta short-read assay. MiXCR, applied by TCRdb to the PCR reads, yields one record per CDR3 protein. The table includes about 18,000 distinct CDR3 sequences, about half detected once.

This TCR derives from a human donor who had recovered from COVID-19. Sequenced sample: CD4+ T cells from blood, cultured in vitro. The chain combines TRBV6-1 with TRBJ2-3; no firm D call. The CDR3 protein is CASSARPGADTQYF. The CDR3 nucleotides are TGTGCCAGCAGTGCCAGGCCTGGGGCAGATACGCAGTATTTT.